The clone carrying this T cell receptor beta chain has more than one count but fewer than ten. TCRdb used MiXCR to reprocess the PCR reads, holding one entry per CDR3 protein. The sample includes about 21,000 distinct CDR3 sequences, 35% to 45% of them seen just once. This specimen comes from a study of tumor-infiltrating lymphocytes in oesophageal squamous cell carcinoma. There are 14 residues in the CDR3. Germline assignment: CDR1 LNHDA and CDR2 SQIVND (reference sequence). The sample taken for sequencing was esophageal tumor tissue. V usage is TRBV19 and J usage is TRBJ2-7; D is unclear. The end of the DNA fits TRBJ2-5 better, so the J call may be wrong. The TCR originated in a male donor with esophageal squamous cell carcinoma. CDR3 in amino acids: CASSIGVGMETQYF. The CDR3 region has the DNA TGTGCCAGTAGTATAGGGGTCGGAATGGAGACCCAGTACTTC.